The 10 T cell receptor beta chains presented below share a single source sample, sequenced in a study of blood T cell repertoires in COVID-19. Here immunoSEQ multiplex PCR was the method, and the copy in TCRdb shows in-frame clones only, minus some. The profile covers 100,000 to 150,000 clones, with about 89% appearing a single time and roughly 3.9% taken by the ten largest. The sample consisted of peripheral blood. These receptors came from a man aged 55 to 70 with COVID-19, enrolled during active disease.

V usage is TRBV2 and J usage is TRBJ2-3; possibly TRBD2 for D (6 bases). Trimming pared 4 bases from V and 4 bases from J, leaving 12 bases between. CDR1 and CDR2 (germline): SNHLY, FYNNEI. This CDR3 is 14 amino acids long. The DNA for the CDR3 is TGTGCCAGCAGTGTTGCGGGGCCTCCAGATACGCAGTATTTT. Translated, it gives CASSVAGPPDTQYF.

The V call is TRBV5-1, the J call TRBJ2-5; D possibly corresponds to TRBD1 (6 bases). CDR1 is SGHRS, CDR2 YFSETQ, per germline. CDR3 length: 15 amino acids. V was pared by 6 bases and J by 0 bases, with 15 bases between. For the CDR3, the DNA is TGCGCCAGCAAACGGGACAATCTCCACCAAGAGACCCAGTACTTC. Protein sequence: CASKRDNLHQETQYF.

This chain links TRBV30 with TRBJ1-4; D might be TRBD1 (5 bases). CDR1 GTSNPN and CDR2 SVGIG come from the germline V gene (reference sequence). The V and J ends lost 1 base and 7 bases respectively, with 10 bases between them. This CDR3 region has 13 residues. CDR3 DNA sequence: TGTGCCTGGAGTGAAGGGGCCGTTGAAAAACTGTTTTTT. Encoded protein: CAWSEGAVEKLFF.

This clone occurred once. V usage is TRBV6-5 and J usage is TRBJ1-6, with D tentatively TRBD1 (5 bases). This CDR3 spans 15 amino acids. V gave up 4 bases and J gave up 7 bases, with 14 bases separating them. Looked up from germline, CDR1 is MNHEY and CDR2 is SVGAGI. CDR3 bases: TGTGCCAGCAGTTTGAGCGGGACGCCAAATTCACCCCTCCACTTT. It yields the protein CASSLSGTPNSPLHF.

V usage is TRBV9 and J usage is TRBJ2-2, with a tentative D call TRBD1 (5 bases). This CDR3 is built from 18 residues. The V gene's germline CDR1 is SGDLS and CDR2 YYNGEE. Trimming took off 0 bases at V and 0 bases at J, with 15 bases between the two ends. The chain's CDR3 is CASSVVPGGRANTGELFF. CDR3 nucleotides: TGTGCCAGCAGCGTAGTCCCCGGCGGCAGGGCGAACACCGGGGAGCTGTTTTTT.

The genes are TRBV7-9 and TRBJ1-4; D possibly corresponds to TRBD1 (6 bases). This CDR3 comprises 15 residues. Trimming shortened V by 1 base and J by 4 bases, and 10 bases separated the two germline ends. Germline lookup yields CDR1 SEHNR and CDR2 FQNEAQ (reference sequence). DNA for the CDR3: TGTGCCAGCAGCTTAGGAACAGGGCATAATGAAAAACTGTTTTTT. Translation gives CASSLGTGHNEKLFF.

The rearrangement uses TRBV12-5 and TRBJ1-3; D is unclear. The germline V gene encodes CDR1 LGHNT and CDR2 FRNRAP. This CDR3 spans 14 amino acids. Trimming shortened V by 6 bases and J by 0 bases, and 9 bases separated the two germline ends. Here the CDR3 DNA reads TGTGCTAGTGGCATTACAGCCTCTGGAAACACCATATATTTT. As protein: CASGITASGNTIYF. Variable domain in full (rest from reference TRBV12-5 and TRBJ1-3): DARVTQTPRHKVTEMGQEVTMRCQPILGHNTVFWYRQTMMQGLELLAYFRNRAPLDDSGMPKDRFSAEMPDATLATLKIQPSEPRDSAVYFCASGITASGNTIYFGEGSWLTVV.

V usage is TRBV19 and J usage is TRBJ2-3; D remains unclear. The CDR3 runs 14 residues. The V end lost 6 bases, the J end lost 0 bases, and 10 bases lay between the germline ends. The V gene's germline CDR1 is LNHDA and CDR2 SQIVND (reference sequence). This CDR3 reads CASSEAYSTDTQYF. The CDR3 coding sequence is TGTGCCAGTAGCGAGGCCTATAGCACAGATACGCAGTATTTT.

The V and J genes are TRBV29-1 and TRBJ2-7; D not certain. The V end was cut by 4 bases, the J end by 3 bases, with 13 bases between. This CDR3 contains 13 residues. Germline V lookup: CDR1 SQVTM, CDR2 ANQGSEA. The CDR3 spells CSVVVRASYEQYF. The CDR3 coding sequence is TGCAGCGTTGTGGTTCGAGCAAGCTACGAGCAGTACTTC.

The rearrangement joins TRBV4-3 to TRBJ1-1, with D uncertain. V dropped 4 bases and J dropped 3 bases, with 9 bases sitting between them. CDR1 is LGHNA and CDR2 is YSLEER in the germline V gene. The CDR3 length is 13 residues. The CDR3 protein is CASSRNGDTEAFF. DNA of the CDR3: TGCGCCAGCAGCCGGAACGGGGACACTGAAGCTTTCTTT.